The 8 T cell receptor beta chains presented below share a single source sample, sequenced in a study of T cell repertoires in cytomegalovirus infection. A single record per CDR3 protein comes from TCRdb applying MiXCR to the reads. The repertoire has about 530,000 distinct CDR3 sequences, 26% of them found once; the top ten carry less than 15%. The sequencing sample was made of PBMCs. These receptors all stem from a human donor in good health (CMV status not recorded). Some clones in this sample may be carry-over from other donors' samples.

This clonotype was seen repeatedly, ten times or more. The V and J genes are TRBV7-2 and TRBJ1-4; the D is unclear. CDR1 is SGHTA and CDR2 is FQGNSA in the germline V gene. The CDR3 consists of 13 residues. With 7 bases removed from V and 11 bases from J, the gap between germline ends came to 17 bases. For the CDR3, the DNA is TGTGCCAGCAAAAAACAGACCGGGTACAAACTGTTTTTT. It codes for CASKKQTGYKLFF.

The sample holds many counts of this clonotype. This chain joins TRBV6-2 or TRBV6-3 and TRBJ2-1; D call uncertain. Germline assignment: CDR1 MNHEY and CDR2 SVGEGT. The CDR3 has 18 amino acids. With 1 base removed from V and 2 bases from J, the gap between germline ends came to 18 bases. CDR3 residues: CASSYFPRQAGTYNEQFF. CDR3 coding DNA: TGTGCCAGCAGTTACTTCCCCCGTCAAGCTGGGACCTACAATGAGCAGTTCTTC.

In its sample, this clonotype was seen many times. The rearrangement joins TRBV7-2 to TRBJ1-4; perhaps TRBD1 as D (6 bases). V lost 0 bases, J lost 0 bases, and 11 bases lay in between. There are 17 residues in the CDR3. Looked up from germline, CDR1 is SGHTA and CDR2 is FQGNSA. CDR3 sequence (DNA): TGTGCCAGCAGCTTAGCGGGGGCAGCGACAACTAATGAAAAACTGTTTTTT. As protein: CASSLAGAATTNEKLFF. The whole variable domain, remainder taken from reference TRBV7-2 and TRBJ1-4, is GAGVSQSPSNKVTEKGKDVELRCDPISGHTALYWYRQSLGQGLEFLIYFQGNSAPDKSGLPSDRFSAERTGGSVSTLTIQRTQQEDSAVYLCASSLAGAATTNEKLFFGSGTQLSVL.

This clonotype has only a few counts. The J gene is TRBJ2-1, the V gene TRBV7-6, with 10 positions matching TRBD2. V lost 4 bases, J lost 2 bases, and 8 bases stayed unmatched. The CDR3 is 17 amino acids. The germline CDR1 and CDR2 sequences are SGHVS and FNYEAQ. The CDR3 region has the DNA TGTGCCAGCAGCTCCCTTTCTAGCGGGAGAACCTACAATGAGCAGTTCTTC. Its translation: CASSSLSSGRTYNEQFF.

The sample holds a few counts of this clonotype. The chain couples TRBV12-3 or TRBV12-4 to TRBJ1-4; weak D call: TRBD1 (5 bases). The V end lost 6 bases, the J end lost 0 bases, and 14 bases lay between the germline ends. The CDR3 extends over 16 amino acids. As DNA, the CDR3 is TGTGCCAGCAGAGGGTCCAGGGACTCAACTAATGAAAAACTGTTTTTT. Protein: CASRGSRDSTNEKLFF.

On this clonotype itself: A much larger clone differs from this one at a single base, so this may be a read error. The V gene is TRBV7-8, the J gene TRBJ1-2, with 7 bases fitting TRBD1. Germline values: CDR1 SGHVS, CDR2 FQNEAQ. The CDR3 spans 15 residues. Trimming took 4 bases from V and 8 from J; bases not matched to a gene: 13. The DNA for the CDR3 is TGTGCCAGCAGCTCGGCAGGGGGGGGGGATGAGGGCTACACCTTC. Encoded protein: CASSSAGGGDEGYTF. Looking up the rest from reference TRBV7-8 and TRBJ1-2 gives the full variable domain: GAGVSQSPRYKVAKRGQDVALRCDPISGHVSLFWYQQALGQGPEFLTYFQNEAQLDKSGLPSDRFFAERPEGSVSTLKIQRTQQEDSAVYLCASSSAGGGDEGYTFGSGTRLTVV.

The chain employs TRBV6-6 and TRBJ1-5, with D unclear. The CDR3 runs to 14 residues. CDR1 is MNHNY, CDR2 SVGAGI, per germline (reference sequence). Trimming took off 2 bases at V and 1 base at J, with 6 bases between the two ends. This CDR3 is CASSYGNSNQPQHF. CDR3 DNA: TGTGCCAGCAGTTACGGGAACAGCAATCAGCCCCAGCATTTT.

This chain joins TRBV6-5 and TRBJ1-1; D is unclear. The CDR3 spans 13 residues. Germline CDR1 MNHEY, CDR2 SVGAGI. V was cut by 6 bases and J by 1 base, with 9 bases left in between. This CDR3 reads CASSVQRNTEAFF. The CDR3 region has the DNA TGTGCCAGCAGCGTACAGAGGAACACTGAAGCTTTCTTT.